This T cell receptor (beta chain) was identified during a study of T cells in Graves' hyperthyroidism and ophthalmopathy. Graves' hyperthyroidism was deemed stable given no ophthalmopathy progression within 18 months. Findings of the study overall: Peripheral blood also featured most of the thyroid clonotypes expanded above 0.001. Stable hyperthyroidism was separated from ophthalmopathy by a model based on 13 V-J features.

Using RNA transcripts as the source, TCR beta CDR3 regions were amplified. Using the HTBI primer set, a first-round RT-PCR was run on the TCR CDR3. In TCRdb, the multiplex PCR reads were re-called with MiXCR into one record per CDR3 protein. The table has roughly 630,000 distinct CDR3 sequences, less than 20% seen once; the top ten hold less than 9.5%. This clonotype has a count of ten or more. Its antigen is unknown. The CDR3 contains 15 residues. Trimming removed 1 base at V and 1 base at J, with 10 bases between. The gene calls are TRBV12-3 or TRBV12-4 and TRBJ1-2; TRBD1 is a possible D gene (6 bases). The sequence came from a woman in her 30s with Graves' hyperthyroidism. Input material: blood. CDR3 nucleotide sequence: TGTGCCAGCAGTTTAGGGACAGATGTTAACTATGGCTACACCTTC. Amino acid sequence: CASSLGTDVNYGYTF.